These T cell receptor beta chains were read from a single sample in a study of blood T cell repertoires in COVID-19. The repertoire was sequenced with immunoSEQ multiplex PCR; TCRdb's copy has only in-frame clones and lacks some. The data contain 150,000 to 200,000 clones, about 86% of them seen just once; the ten biggest clones take up roughly 11%. Sequencing used peripheral blood. The receptors were sampled from a woman aged 60-75 years with COVID-19, enrolled during active disease. Each CDR3 is given with its conserved first and last residue. Each record gives: clone size, V gene, D gene, J gene, CDR3 DNA, CDR3 protein. D genes are given only for firm matches. Some rows mark clone size as missing; the rest say once, few, many or name a class of expanded clone.

-	TRBV27	-	TRBJ1-1	TGTGCCAGCAGCCTAAAGGGGGGGTACACTGAAGCTTTCTTT	CASSLKGGYTEAFF
-	TRBV27	-	TRBJ2-7	TGTGCCAGCAGTATTGGGGCGCCAACCTACGAGCAGTACTTC	CASSIGAPTYEQYF
few	TRBV27	TRBD1	TRBJ1-2	TGTGCCAGCAGTTTGGGCAGGGGGTCGTATGGCTACACCTTC	CASSLGRGSYGYTF
-	TRBV11-2	-	TRBJ1-5	TGTGCCAGCAGCTTAGAACGAGGAAGCAATCAGCCCCAGCATTTT	CASSLERGSNQPQHF
-	TRBV28	TRBD1	TRBJ1-2	TGTGCCAGCAAAATCGCTCGGACAGGGTATGGCTACACCTTC	CASKIARTGYGYTF
-	TRBV6-6	TRBD2	TRBJ2-7	TGTGCCAGCAGTTACATTAGCGGGAGCTACGAGCAGTACTTC	CASSYISGSYEQYF
-	TRBV30	-	TRBJ1-2	TGTGCCTGGAGCCTCGGGGGGAATTCCTATGGCTACACCTTC	CAWSLGGNSYGYTF
-	TRBV5-1	-	TRBJ2-2	TGCGCCAGCAATTGGCAGGAGGGGGCTATCGCCGGGGAGCTGTTTTTT	CASNWQEGAIAGELFF
-	TRBV6-2/TRBV6-3	TRBD1	TRBJ1-1	TGTGCCAGCAGTTACAAGGCAGGGGGGACTGAAGCTTTCTTT	CASSYKAGGTEAFF
-	TRBV28	-	TRBJ1-5	TGTGCCAGCAGTCCTTGGAGGGGGGGAGGGACCAATCAGCCCCAGCATTTT	CASSPWRGGGTNQPQHF
-	TRBV4-2	TRBD2	TRBJ2-7	TGTGCCAGCAGCCAACCCGGGACTAGAGGCTACGAGCAGTACTTC	CASSQPGTRGYEQYF
-	TRBV29-1	-	TRBJ1-1	TGCAGCGTCGCGGGATCCAGCGGAGGGAACACTGAAGCTTTCTTT	CSVAGSSGGNTEAFF
-	TRBV28	TRBD1	TRBJ1-2	TGTGCCAGCAGTTTATCATTCGACAGGGGGCGGGGCTACACCTTC	CASSLSFDRGRGYTF
once	TRBV7-9	TRBD1	TRBJ1-2	TGTGCCAGCAGCGCCACGGGACAGGGGGCGATCGGCTACACCTTC	CASSATGQGAIGYTF
-	TRBV19	TRBD1	TRBJ2-5	TGTGCCAGTAGTATAGGAGGGACAGGTCAAGAGACCCAGTACTTC	CASSIGGTGQETQYF
-	TRBV7-2	TRBD2	TRBJ2-5	TGTGCCAGCAGCTTCCGCCGACTAGCGGGGCAAGAGACCCAGTACTTC	CASSFRRLAGQETQYF
-	TRBV10-3	TRBD1	TRBJ1-5	TGTGCCATCAGTGAGGACAGGGGATTCGATCAGCCCCAGCATTTT	CAISEDRGFDQPQHF
few	TRBV27	TRBD1	TRBJ1-3	TGTGCCAGCAGTTTATCTGGAGGACAGGGCACCTCTGGAAACACCATATATTTT	CASSLSGGQGTSGNTIYF
-	TRBV5-4	-	TRBJ2-7	TGTGCCAGCAGCTTGGCCAAGGGGCGCGTCCCCTACGAGCAGTACTTC	CASSLAKGRVPYEQYF
-	TRBV24-1	TRBD2	TRBJ2-7	TGTGCCACCAGTGAAGGCCGGACTAGCGGCTCCTACGAGCAGTACTTC	CATSEGRTSGSYEQYF
-	TRBV7-6	-	TRBJ1-3	TGTGCCAGCAGCTCCTCCGGGTCTGGAAACACCATATATTTT	CASSSSGSGNTIYF
-	TRBV30	TRBD1	TRBJ1-2	TGTGCCTGGAGTAGACAGGGGAACTATGGCTACACCTTC	CAWSRQGNYGYTF
few	TRBV5-5	-	TRBJ1-5	TGTGCCAGCAGCTTGGAAGGGGCCCAGTATCAGCATTTT	CASSLEGAQYQHF
-	TRBV18	TRBD1	TRBJ1-2	TGTGCCAGCTCACTCGGACAGGGATATGGCTACACCTTC	CASSLGQGYGYTF
-	TRBV5-1	TRBD1	TRBJ1-2	TGCGCCAGCAGCCCGGACAGGGGCCACTATGGCTACACCTTC	CASSPDRGHYGYTF
-	TRBV7-2	-	TRBJ1-1	TGTGCCAGCAGCTTATGGGGGGGGCACACTGAAGCTTTCTTT	CASSLWGGHTEAFF
-	TRBV18	-	TRBJ1-6	TGTGCCAGCTCACTAGACAGAAACTATAATTCACCCCTCCACTTT	CASSLDRNYNSPLHF
-	TRBV5-4	TRBD2	TRBJ2-1	TGTGCCAGCAGCTCCCTAGCGGGACGGTTCGGTGAGCAGTTCTTC	CASSSLAGRFGEQFF
once	TRBV5-1	-	TRBJ2-5	TGCGCCAGCAGCTTGGTACCTAGCCGTCAAGAGACCCAGTACTTC	CASSLVPSRQETQYF